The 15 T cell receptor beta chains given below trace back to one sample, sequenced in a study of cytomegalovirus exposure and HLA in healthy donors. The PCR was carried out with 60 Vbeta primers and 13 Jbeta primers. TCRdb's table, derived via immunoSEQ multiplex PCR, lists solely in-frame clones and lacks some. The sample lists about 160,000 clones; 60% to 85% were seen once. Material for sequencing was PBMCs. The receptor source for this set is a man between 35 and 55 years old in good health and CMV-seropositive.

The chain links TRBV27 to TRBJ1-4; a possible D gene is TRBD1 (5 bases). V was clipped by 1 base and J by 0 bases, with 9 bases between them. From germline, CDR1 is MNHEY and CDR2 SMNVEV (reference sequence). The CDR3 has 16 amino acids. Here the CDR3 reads CASSLWGSTTNEKLFF. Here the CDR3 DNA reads TGTGCCAGCAGTTTATGGGGCAGCACAACTAATGAAAAACTGTTTTTT.

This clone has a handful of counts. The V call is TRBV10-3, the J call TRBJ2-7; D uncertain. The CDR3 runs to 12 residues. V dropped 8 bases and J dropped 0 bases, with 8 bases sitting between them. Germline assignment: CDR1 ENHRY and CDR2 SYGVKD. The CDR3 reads CAIASHSYEQYF. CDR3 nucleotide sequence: TGTGCCATCGCGTCGCACTCCTACGAGCAGTACTTC.

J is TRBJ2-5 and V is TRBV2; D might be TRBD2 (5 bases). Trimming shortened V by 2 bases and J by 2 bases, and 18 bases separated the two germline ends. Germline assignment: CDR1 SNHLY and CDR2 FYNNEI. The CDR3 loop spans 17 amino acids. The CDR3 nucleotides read TGTGCCAGCAGTGAACAAGGAGGAACAATATTACAAGAGACCCAGTACTTC. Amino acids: CASSEQGGTILQETQYF.

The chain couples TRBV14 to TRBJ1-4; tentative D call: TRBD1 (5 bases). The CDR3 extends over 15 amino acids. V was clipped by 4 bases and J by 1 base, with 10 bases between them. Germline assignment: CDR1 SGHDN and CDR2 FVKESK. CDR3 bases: TGTGCCAGCAGCCGACCCACAGGAACTAATGAAAAACTGTTTTTT. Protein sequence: CASSRPTGTNEKLFF. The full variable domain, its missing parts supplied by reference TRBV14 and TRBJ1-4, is EAGVTQFPSHSVIEKGQTVTLRCDPISGHDNLYWYRRVMGKEIKFLLHFVKESKQDESGMPNNRFLAERTGGTYSTLKVQPAELEDSGVYFCASSRPTGTNEKLFFGSGTQLSVL.

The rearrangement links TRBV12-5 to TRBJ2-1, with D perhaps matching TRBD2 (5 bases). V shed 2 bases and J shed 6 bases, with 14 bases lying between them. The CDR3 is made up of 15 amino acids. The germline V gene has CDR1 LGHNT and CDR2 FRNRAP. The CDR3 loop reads CASGLYSVGPNEQFF. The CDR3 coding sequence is TGTGCTAGTGGTTTGTATAGCGTAGGGCCCAATGAGCAGTTCTTC.

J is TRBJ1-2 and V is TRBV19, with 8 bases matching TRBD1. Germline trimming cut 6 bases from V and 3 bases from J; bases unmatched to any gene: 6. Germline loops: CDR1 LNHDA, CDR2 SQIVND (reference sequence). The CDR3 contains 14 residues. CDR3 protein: CASSRRGLDYGYTF. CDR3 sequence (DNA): TGTGCCAGTAGCCGCAGGGGGCTGGACTATGGCTACACCTTC.

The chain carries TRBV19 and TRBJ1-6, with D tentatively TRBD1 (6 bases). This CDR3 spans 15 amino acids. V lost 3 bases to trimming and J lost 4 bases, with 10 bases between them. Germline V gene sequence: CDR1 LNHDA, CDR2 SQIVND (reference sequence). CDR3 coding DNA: TGTGCCAGTAGTATCGAAACAGGGTATAATTCACCCCTCCACTTT. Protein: CASSIETGYNSPLHF.

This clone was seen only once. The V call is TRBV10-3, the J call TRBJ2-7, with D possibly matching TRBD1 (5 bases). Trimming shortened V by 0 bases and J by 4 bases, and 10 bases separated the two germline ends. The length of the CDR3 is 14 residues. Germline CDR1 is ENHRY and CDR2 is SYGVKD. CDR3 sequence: CAISESKGAYEQYF. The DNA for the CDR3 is TGTGCCATCAGTGAGTCGAAAGGGGCTTACGAGCAGTACTTC.

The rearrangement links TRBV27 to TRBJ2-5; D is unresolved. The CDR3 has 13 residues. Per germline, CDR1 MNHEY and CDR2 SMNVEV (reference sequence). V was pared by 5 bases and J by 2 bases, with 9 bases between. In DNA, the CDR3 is TGTGCCAGCAGTAGACACCAGCAAGAGACCCAGTACTTC. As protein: CASSRHQQETQYF.

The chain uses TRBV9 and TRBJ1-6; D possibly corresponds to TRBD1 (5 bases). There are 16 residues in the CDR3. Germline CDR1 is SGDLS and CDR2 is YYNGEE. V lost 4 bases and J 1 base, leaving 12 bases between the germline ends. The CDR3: CASSPGRGSYNSPLHF. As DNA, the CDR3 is TGTGCCAGCAGCCCAGGGAGGGGTTCCTATAATTCACCCCTCCACTTT.

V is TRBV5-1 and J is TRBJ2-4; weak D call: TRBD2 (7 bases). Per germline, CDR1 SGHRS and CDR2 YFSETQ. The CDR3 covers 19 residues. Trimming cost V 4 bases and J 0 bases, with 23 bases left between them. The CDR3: CASSPWGGQGTLAKNIQYF. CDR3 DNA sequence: TGCGCCAGCAGCCCGTGGGGGGGCCAGGGGACCTTAGCCAAAAACATTCAGTACTTC.

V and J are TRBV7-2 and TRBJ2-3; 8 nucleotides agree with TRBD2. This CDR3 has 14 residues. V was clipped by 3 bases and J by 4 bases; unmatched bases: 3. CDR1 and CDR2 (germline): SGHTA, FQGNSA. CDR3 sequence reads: CASSFQRGSDTQYF. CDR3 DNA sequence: TGTGCCAGCAGCTTTCAGCGGGGGTCAGATACGCAGTATTTT. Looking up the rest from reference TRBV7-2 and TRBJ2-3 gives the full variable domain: GAGVSQSPSNKVTEKGKDVELRCDPISGHTALYWYRQSLGQGLEFLIYFQGNSAPDKSGLPSDRFSAERTGGSVSTLTIQRTQQEDSAVYLCASSFQRGSDTQYFGPGTRLTVL.

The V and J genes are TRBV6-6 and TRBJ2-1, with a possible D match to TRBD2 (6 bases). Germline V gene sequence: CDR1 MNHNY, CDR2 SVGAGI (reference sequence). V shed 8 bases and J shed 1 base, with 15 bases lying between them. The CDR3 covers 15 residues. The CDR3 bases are TGTGCCAGCTCCCGGGACTTCCTATCCTACAATGAGCAGTTCTTC. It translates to CASSRDFLSYNEQFF.

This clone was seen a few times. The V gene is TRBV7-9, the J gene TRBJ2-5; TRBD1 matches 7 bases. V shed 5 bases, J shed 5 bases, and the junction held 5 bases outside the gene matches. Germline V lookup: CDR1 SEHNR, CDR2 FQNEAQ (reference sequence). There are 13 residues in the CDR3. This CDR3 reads CASSPTGQETQYF. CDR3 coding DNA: TGTGCCAGCAGCCCGACAGGGCAGGAGACCCAGTACTTC. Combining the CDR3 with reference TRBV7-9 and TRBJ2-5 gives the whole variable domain DTGVSQNPRHKITKRGQNVTFRCDPISEHNRLYWYRQTLGQGPEFLTYFQNEAQLEKSRLLSDRFSAERPKGSFSTLEIQRTEQGDSAMYLCASSPTGQETQYFGPGTRLLVL.

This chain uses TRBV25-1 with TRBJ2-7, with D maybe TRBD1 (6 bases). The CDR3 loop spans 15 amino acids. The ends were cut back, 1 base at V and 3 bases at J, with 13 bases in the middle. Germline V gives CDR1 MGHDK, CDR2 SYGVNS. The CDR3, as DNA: TGTGCCAGCAGTGAATTGGGGGCGTCGGACTACGAGCAGTACTTC. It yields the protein CASSELGASDYEQYF.